This T cell receptor beta chain is drawn from a study of blood T cell repertoires in COVID-19. Overall study: The origin of the acute and convalescent COVID-19 samples was the United States, Italy and Spain.

Trimming stripped 4 bases from V and 6 bases from J, with 12 bases between. Germline lookup yields CDR1 MGHRA and CDR2 YSYEKL. This CDR3 is 13 amino acids long. This table comes from immunoSEQ multiplex PCR, and its TCRdb copy is limited to in-frame clones, with some not included. The data contain about 69,000 clones, more than 75% of them singletons. The chain has TRBV4-1 and TRBJ1-1; D remains ambiguous. The clonotype was recovered from a human donor in a cohort sampled during active COVID-19. Sequencing used peripheral blood. This CDR3 is CASSPGGLSEAFF. DNA of the CDR3: TGCGCCAGCAGCCCCGGTGGGCTCTCTGAAGCTTTCTTT.